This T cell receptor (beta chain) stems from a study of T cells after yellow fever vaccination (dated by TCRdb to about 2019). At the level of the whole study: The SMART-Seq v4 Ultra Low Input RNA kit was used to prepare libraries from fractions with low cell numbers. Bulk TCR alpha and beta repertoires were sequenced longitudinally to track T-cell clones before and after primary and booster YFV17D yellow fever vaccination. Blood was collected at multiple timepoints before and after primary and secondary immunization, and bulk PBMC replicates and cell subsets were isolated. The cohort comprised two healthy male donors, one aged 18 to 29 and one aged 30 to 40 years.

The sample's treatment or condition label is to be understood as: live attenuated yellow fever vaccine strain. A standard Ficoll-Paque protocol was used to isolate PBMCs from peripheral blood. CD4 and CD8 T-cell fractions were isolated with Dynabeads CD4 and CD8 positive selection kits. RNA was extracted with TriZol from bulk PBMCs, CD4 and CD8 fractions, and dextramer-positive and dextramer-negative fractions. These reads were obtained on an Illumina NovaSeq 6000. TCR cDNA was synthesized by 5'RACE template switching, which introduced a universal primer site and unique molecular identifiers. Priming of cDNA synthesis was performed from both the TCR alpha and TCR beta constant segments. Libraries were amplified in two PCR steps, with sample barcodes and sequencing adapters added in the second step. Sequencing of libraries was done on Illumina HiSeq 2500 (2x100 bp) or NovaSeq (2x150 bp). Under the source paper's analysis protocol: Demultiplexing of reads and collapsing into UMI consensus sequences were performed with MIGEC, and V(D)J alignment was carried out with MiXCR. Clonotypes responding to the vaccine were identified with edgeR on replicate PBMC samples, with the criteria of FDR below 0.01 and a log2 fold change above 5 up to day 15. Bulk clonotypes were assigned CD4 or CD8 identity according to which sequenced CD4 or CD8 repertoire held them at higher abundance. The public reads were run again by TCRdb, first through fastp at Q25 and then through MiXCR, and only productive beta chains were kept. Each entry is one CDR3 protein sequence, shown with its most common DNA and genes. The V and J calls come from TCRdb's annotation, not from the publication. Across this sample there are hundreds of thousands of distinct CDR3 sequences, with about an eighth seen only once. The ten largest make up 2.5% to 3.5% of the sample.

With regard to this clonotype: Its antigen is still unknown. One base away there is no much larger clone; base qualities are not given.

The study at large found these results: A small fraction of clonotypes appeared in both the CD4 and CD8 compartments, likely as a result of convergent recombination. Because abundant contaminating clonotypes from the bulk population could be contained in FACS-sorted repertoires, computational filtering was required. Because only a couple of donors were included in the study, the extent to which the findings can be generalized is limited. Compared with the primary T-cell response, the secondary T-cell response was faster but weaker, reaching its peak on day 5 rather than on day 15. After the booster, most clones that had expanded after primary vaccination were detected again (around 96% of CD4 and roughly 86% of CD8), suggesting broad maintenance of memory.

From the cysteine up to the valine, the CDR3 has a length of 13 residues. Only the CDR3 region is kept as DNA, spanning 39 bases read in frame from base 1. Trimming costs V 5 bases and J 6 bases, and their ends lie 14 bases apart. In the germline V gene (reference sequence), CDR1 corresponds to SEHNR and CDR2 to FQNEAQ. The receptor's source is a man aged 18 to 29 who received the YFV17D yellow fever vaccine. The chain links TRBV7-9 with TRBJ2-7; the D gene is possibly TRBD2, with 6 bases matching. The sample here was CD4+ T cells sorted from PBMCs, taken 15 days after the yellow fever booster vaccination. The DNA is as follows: TGTGCCAGCAGCCAGGCCGGGAGCAGCGAGCAGTACGTC. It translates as CASSQAGSSEQYV.